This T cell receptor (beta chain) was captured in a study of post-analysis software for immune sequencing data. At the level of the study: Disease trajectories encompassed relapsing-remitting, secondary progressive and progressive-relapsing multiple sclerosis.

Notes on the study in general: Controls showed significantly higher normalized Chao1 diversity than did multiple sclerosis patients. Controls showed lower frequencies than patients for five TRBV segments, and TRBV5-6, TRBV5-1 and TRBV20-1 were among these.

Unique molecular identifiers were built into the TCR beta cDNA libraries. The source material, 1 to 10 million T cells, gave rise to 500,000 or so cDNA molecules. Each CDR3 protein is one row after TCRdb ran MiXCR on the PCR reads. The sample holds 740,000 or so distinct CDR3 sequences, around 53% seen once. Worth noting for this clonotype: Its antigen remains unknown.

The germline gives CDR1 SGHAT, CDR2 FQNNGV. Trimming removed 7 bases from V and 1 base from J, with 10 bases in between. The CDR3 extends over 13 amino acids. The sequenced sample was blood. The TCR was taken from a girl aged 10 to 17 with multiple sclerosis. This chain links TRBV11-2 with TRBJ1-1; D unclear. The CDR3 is CASTTIRNTEAFF. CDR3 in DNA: TGTGCCAGCACGACCATCCGGAACACTGAAGCTTTCTTT.